A single sample is the source of the 8 T cell receptor beta chains below, sequenced in a study of regulatory T cells. The primer mix had 52 TRBV and 13 TRBJ primers. Libraries were prepared by immunoSEQ multiplex PCR; TCRdb keeps only in-frame clonotypes and omits some of them. The table has about 17,000 clones, 80% to 95% seen once. The sequencing sample was made of CD8+ T cells sorted from blood. All receptors come from a person under 35 with CD3G deficiency.

The chain links TRBV10-2 to TRBJ2-3; TRBD2 aligns across 11 bases. The CDR3 runs to 15 residues. The germline CDR1 and CDR2 sequences are WSHSY and SAAADI. V lost 0 bases and J lost 6; bases outside the gene matches: 2. CDR3 nucleotides: TGCGCCAGCAGTGAGTCGGCTAGCGGGAGGGATACGCAGTATTTT. Translating gives CASSESASGRDTQYF.

The gene calls are TRBV7-6 and TRBJ2-1, with 11 bases aligning to TRBD1. After removal of 2 bases from V and 1 base from J, the junction contained 10 bases not matched to a gene. The germline gives CDR1 SGHVS, CDR2 FNYEAQ. This CDR3 has 19 amino acids. CDR3 sequence reads: CASSLRSPGTGGSYNEQFF. The CDR3 nucleotides are TGTGCCAGCAGCTTAAGGAGCCCCGGGACAGGGGGATCCTACAATGAGCAGTTCTTC.

This clone was observed a few times. The gene calls are TRBV7-2 and TRBJ2-7; 8 positions match TRBD2. The CDR3 sequence is 15 residues long. The germline V gene encodes CDR1 SGHTA and CDR2 FQGNSA. After removal of 1 base from V and 4 bases from J, the junction contained 6 bases not matched to a gene. For the CDR3, the DNA is TGTGCCAGCAGCTTAGAGGCTAGCGGGCGGTACGAGCAGTACTTC. Its translation is CASSLEASGRYEQYF.

This sequence joins TRBV13 and TRBJ2-3, with D hard to call. The CDR3 consists of 14 residues. Trimming removed 3 bases at V and 1 base at J, with 8 bases between. Germline CDR1 PRHDT, CDR2 FYEKMQ (reference sequence). The CDR3 region has the DNA TGTGCCAGCAGCTTCGCTATGGGCACAGATACGCAGTATTTT. It yields the protein CASSFAMGTDTQYF.

This chain uses TRBV13 with TRBJ2-1; no definite D call. There are 12 residues in the CDR3. Germline V lookup: CDR1 PRHDT, CDR2 FYEKMQ (reference sequence). Trimming stripped 0 bases from V and 6 bases from J, with 3 bases between. The CDR3 DNA sequence: TGTGCCAGCAGCTTAGGGGGCAATGAGCAGTTCTTC. This translates into CASSLGGNEQFF.

The CDR3 DNA follows: TGCGCCAGCAGTTCAGGGGGTGAAAATCAGCCCCAGCATTTT. This gives the protein CASSSGGENQPQHF. The J gene is TRBJ1-5, the V gene TRBV10-2; 7 positions match TRBD1. V lost 5 bases, J lost 4 bases, and 5 bases stayed unmatched. The CDR3 totals 14 residues. From germline, CDR1 is WSHSY and CDR2 SAAADI.

The chain joins TRBV27 to TRBJ2-7; perhaps TRBD2 as D (5 bases). Germline V gives CDR1 MNHEY, CDR2 SMNVEV (reference sequence). Trimming removed 0 bases at V and 2 bases at J, with 5 bases between. The CDR3 extends over 13 amino acids. The CDR3: CASSLSRAYEQYF. The DNA of the CDR3 is TGTGCCAGCAGTTTATCGAGGGCCTACGAGCAGTACTTC.

The count of this clone is one. The chain recombines TRBV6-1 with TRBJ1-3, with a weak D call TRBD1 (5 bases). V lost 6 bases, J lost 7 bases, and 16 bases lay in between. Germline V CDR1 and CDR2: MNHNS, SASEGT. The CDR3 consists of 14 residues. CDR3 amino acids: CASSPLGAGNTIYF. The CDR3 bases are TGTGCCAGCAGCCCCCTAGGGGCGGGGAACACCATATATTTT.